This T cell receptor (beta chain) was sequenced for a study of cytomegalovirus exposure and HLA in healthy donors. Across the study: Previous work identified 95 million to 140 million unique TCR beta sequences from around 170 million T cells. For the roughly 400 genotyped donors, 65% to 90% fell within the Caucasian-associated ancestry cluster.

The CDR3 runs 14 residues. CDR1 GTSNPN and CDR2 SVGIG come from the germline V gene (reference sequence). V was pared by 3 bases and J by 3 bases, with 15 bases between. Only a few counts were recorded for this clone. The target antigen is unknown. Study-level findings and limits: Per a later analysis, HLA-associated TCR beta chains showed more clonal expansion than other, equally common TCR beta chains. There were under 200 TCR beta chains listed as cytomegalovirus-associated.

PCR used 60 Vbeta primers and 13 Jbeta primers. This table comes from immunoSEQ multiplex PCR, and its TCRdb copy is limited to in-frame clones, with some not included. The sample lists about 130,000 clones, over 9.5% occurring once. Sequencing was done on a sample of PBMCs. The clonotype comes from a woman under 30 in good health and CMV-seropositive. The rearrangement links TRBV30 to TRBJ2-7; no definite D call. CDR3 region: CAWRLAAQSYEQYF. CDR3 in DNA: TGTGCCTGGAGATTGGCGGCTCAGAGCTACGAGCAGTACTTC.